These 16 T cell receptor beta chains were sequenced from one sample in a study of low-dose radiotherapy and immunotherapy resistance in tumors. Covering alpha and beta chains, TRAV- and TRBV-specific primers were used for the first-strand cDNA. TCR amplification used 20 PCR cycles, a constant-region primer and a V-primer adapter. TCRdb re-called the reads with MiXCR, one entry per CDR3 protein. The table has around 10,000 distinct CDR3 sequences, 51% seen once. These receptors were taken from a human donor with advanced metastatic prostate, ovarian, gallbladder or colorectal cancer (not recorded which). This table probably holds off-target reads from a library built for another chain.

This clonotype has more than one count but fewer than ten. The chain uses TRBV29-1 and TRBJ2-7, with 8 bases lining up with TRBD1. V dropped 1 base and J dropped 6; count of bases not matched to a gene: 5. The germline V gene encodes CDR1 SQVTM and CDR2 ANQGSEA. The CDR3 covers 13 residues. The CDR3 bases are TGCAGCGTTGAAGTCCGGACAGGGACCGAGCAGTACTTC. Translated, it gives CSVEVRTGTEQYF.

CDR3 DNA sequence: TGCAGTGCTATCCCGGGGGGAGGGGGACAAGAGACCCAGTACTTC. This sequence encodes CSAIPGGGGQETQYF. The chain employs TRBV20-1 and TRBJ2-5; tentative D call: TRBD2 (7 bases). CDR1 is DFQATT, CDR2 SNEGSKA, per germline (reference sequence). This CDR3 has 15 amino acids. V gave up 4 bases and J gave up 2 bases, with 17 bases separating them.

The chain recombines TRBV3-1 with TRBJ2-7, with no clear D. Deletions cut 5 bases from V and 1 base from J, with 21 bases between. This CDR3 has 17 residues. Germline V lookup: CDR1 LGHDT, CDR2 YNNKEL (reference sequence). CDR3 sequence: CASSGAGPYTSSYEQYF. The CDR3 DNA reads as TGTGCCAGCAGCGGTGCCGGGCCTTACACTTCTTCCTACGAGCAGTACTTC.

As DNA, the CDR3 is TGTGCCAGCAGCGTAGGGCCCGGGGGGAACACTGAAGCTTTCTTT. It codes for CASSVGPGGNTEAFF. The chain couples TRBV9 to TRBJ1-1; D is possibly TRBD1 (5 bases). Trimming shortened V by 0 bases and J by 1 base, and 10 bases separated the two germline ends. The CDR3 has 15 amino acids. CDR1 is SGDLS and CDR2 is YYNGEE in the germline V gene. Looking up the rest from reference TRBV9 and TRBJ1-1 gives the full variable domain: DSGVTQTPKHLITATGQRVTLRCSPRSGDLSVYWYQQSLDQGLQFLIQYYNGEERAKGNILERFSAQQFPDLHSELNLSSLELGDSALYFCASSVGPGGNTEAFFGQGTRLTVV.

The chain recombines TRBV2 with TRBJ1-5; 12 bases match TRBD1. V was clipped by 6 bases and J by 5 bases; unmatched bases: 5. Germline-derived CDR1 and CDR2 are SNHLY and FYNNEI. The CDR3 runs 15 residues. The CDR3, as DNA: TGTGCCAGCAGGTCCGGGACAGGGGGCTATCAGCCCCAGCATTTT. It encodes CASRSGTGGYQPQHF. Full variable domain (outside the CDR3, taken from reference TRBV2 and TRBJ1-5): EPEVTQTPSHQVTQMGQEVILRCVPISNHLYFYWYRQILGQKVEFLVSFYNNEISEKSEIFDDQFSVERPDGSNFTLKIRSTKLEDSAMYFCASRSGTGGYQPQHFGDGTRLSIL.

The CDR3 coding sequence is TGTGCCAGCTCACCACCGGCAGGCAGGGCCTACGAGCAGTACTTC. Amino acid sequence: CASSPPAGRAYEQYF. J is TRBJ2-7 and V is TRBV18; weak D call: TRBD1 (5 bases). Germline V gives CDR1 KGHSH, CDR2 LQKENI. Trimming stripped 0 bases from V and 2 bases from J, with 11 bases between. This CDR3 has 15 residues.

This sequence joins TRBV3-1 and TRBJ2-7; TRBD1 matches at 10 bases. V trimming: 0 bases; J trimming: 11 bases; junction bases outside the gene matches: 4. Germline V gene data show CDR1 as LGHDT and CDR2 as YNNKEL (reference sequence). The CDR3 covers 13 residues. CDR3 region: CASSQEGGQGKYF. CDR3 DNA: TGTGCCAGCAGCCAAGAGGGGGGACAGGGGAAGTACTTC.

The V call is TRBV5-1, the J call TRBJ2-1, with D perhaps matching TRBD2 (5 bases). V was clipped by 3 bases and J by 6 bases, with 7 bases between them. CDR1 is SGHRS, CDR2 YFSETQ, per germline. The CDR3 runs to 12 residues. CDR3 nucleotides: TGCGCCAGCAGCTACAGCGGCAATGAGCAGTTCTTC. Translation: CASSYSGNEQFF.

This clonotype was counted between two and nine times. This chain joins TRBV12-3 or TRBV12-4 and TRBJ2-3; D is unclear. V lost 6 bases and J lost 1, with 11 bases in between. The CDR3 is made up of 14 amino acids. The DNA for the CDR3 is TGTGCCAGCAGCCTAGGCGGAGGCACAGATACGCAGTATTTT. This codes for CASSLGGGTDTQYF.

In this sample, this clonotype turned up a few times. V is TRBV29-1 and J is TRBJ2-3, with 8 bases lining up with TRBD1. The CDR3 consists of 13 residues. Germline CDR1 reads SQVTM; CDR2 reads ANQGSEA. The junction had 6 bases not matched to a gene; V was cut back by 8 bases and J by 2 bases. CDR3 DNA: TGCAGCTTGGGACAGGAACCCACAGATACGCAGTATTTT. The encoded protein is CSLGQEPTDTQYF.

V is TRBV6-5 and J is TRBJ1-2; the match to TRBD1 covers 7 bases. After removal of 0 bases from V and 6 bases from J, the junction contained 4 bases not matched to a gene. Germline CDR1 reads MNHEY; CDR2 reads SVGAGI. There are 14 residues in the CDR3. The CDR3, as DNA: TGTGCCAGCAGTTACTCGACAGGGTCCGATGGCTACACCTTC. Its protein is CASSYSTGSDGYTF.

The J gene is TRBJ2-7, the V gene TRBV20-1; TRBD1 is a possible D gene (5 bases). The length of the CDR3 is 14 residues. Per the germline V gene, CDR1 is DFQATT and CDR2 is SNEGSKA (reference sequence). V gave up 4 bases and J gave up 0 bases, with 13 bases separating them. Here the CDR3 DNA reads TGCAGTGCTAACAACAGACAGAGCTCCTACGAGCAGTACTTC. Translating gives CSANNRQSSYEQYF.

The V call is TRBV5-1, the J call TRBJ1-6; D is uncertain. V shed 1 base and J shed 9 bases, with 17 bases lying between them. CDR1 and CDR2 (germline): SGHRS, YFSETQ. The CDR3 spans 16 residues. The CDR3 DNA follows: TGCGCCAGCAGCTTGTCAGGAGATAGGGTGATTTCACCCCTCCACTTT. Translating gives CASSLSGDRVISPLHF.

J is TRBJ2-7 and V is TRBV12-3 or TRBV12-4; 9 bases line up with TRBD1. This CDR3 has 17 amino acids. Trimming cost V 5 bases and J 4 bases; bases outside gene matches: 15. The CDR3 DNA reads TGTGCCAGCAGTCCCGAGGGGTGGGGGGACAGGGTGTACGAGCAGTACTTC. Protein sequence: CASSPEGWGDRVYEQYF.

This sequence joins TRBV4-2 and TRBJ2-7, with a possible D match to TRBD2 (6 bases). The CDR3 is 15 residues long. V was cut by 0 bases and J by 5 bases, with 14 bases left in between. Per the germline V gene, CDR1 is LGHNA and CDR2 is YNFKEQ. CDR3 in amino acids: CASSQDPGDWNEQYF. CDR3 coding DNA: TGTGCCAGCAGCCAAGACCCGGGAGACTGGAACGAGCAGTACTTC.

This clonotype turned up a few times. The chain uses TRBV10-3 and TRBJ1-1; D unresolved. The CDR3 sequence is 16 residues long. The germline CDR1 and CDR2 sequences are ENHRY and SYGVKD. Between the trimmed V and J ends, which lost 0 bases and 0 bases, there was a span of 11 bases. Here the CDR3 reads CAISESVNRMNTEAFF. The CDR3, as DNA: TGTGCCATCAGTGAGTCGGTGAATCGAATGAACACTGAAGCTTTCTTT.